The 16 T cell receptor beta chains below come from one sample, sequenced in a study of vaccination effects on CD4 cells after COVID-19. Sequencing in the ViraFEST assay came after antigen-specific CD4+ T cells had been expanded with viral peptide pools, which were used to stimulate PBMC. Following culture for around 9 days, CD4+ T cells were isolated. Participants got two doses of BNT162b2 or mRNA-1273 vaccine. These receptors have no identified antigens. Data came from immunoSEQ multiplex PCR; TCRdb stores just in-frame clones and leaves some out. The sample lists tens of thousands of clones; about 67% were seen once. The source was CD4+ T cells from PBMCs cultured with HCoV-229E spike peptides, collected after COVID-19 vaccination. These receptors were obtained from a human donor who received a COVID-19 vaccine.

This clone was seen more than once but under ten times. This chain links TRBV7-2 with TRBJ1-1; D perhaps matches TRBD1 (5 bases). CDR3 size: 16 residues. Trimming pared 5 bases from V and 3 bases from J, leaving 19 bases between. Germline CDR1 reads SGHTA; CDR2 reads FQGNSA. CDR3 sequence (DNA): TGTGCCAGCAGCCCCCGGGGCGGGGGAGCGGACACTGAAGCTTTCTTT. Translation: CASSPRGGGADTEAFF.

CDR3 loop: CASKPQGGTGELFF. As DNA, the CDR3 is TGCGCCTCGAAGCCCCAAGGGGGCACCGGGGAGCTGTTTTTT. The chain has TRBV4-1 and TRBJ2-2; TRBD1 might be the D (6 bases). CDR1 is MGHRA, CDR2 YSYEKL, per germline. The CDR3 totals 14 residues. V lost 11 bases and J lost 4, with 17 bases in between.

This sequence joins TRBV11-3 and TRBJ2-1; TRBD2 agrees at 11 bases. V dropped 5 bases and J dropped 1; count of bases not matched to a gene: 1. The CDR3 length is 15 residues. The germline V gene has CDR1 SGHNT and CDR2 YENEEA. The DNA of the CDR3 is TGTGCCAGCAGCCGACTAGCGGGGTCCTACAATGAGCAGTTCTTC. It codes for CASSRLAGSYNEQFF.

This clone has only a few counts. The chain uses TRBV24-1 and TRBJ2-4; 8 bases fit TRBD1. CDR1 and CDR2 (germline): KGHDR, SFDVKD. This CDR3 comprises 15 residues. After removal of 4 bases from V and 2 bases from J, the junction contained 3 bases not matched to a gene. In DNA form, the CDR3 reads TGTGCCACCAGTGACCGGACAGGGCCCAAAAACATTCAGTACTTC. Translated: CATSDRTGPKNIQYF.

The gene calls are TRBV2 and TRBJ2-2; D assignment may be TRBD1 or TRBD2 (5 bases each). V lost 6 bases to trimming and J lost 1 base, with 9 bases between them. The CDR3 has 14 amino acids. CDR1 SNHLY and CDR2 FYNNEI come from the germline V gene. CDR3 amino acids: CASRRDGNTGELFF. The CDR3 DNA reads TGTGCCAGCAGACGGGACGGGAACACCGGGGAGCTGTTTTTT.

The chain uses TRBV3-1 (or the pseudogene TRBV3-2) and TRBJ1-5; D may be TRBD1 (5 bases). The CDR3 spans 16 residues. V was pared by 1 base and J by 4 bases, with 14 bases between. Germline V gives CDR1 LGHDT, CDR2 YNNKEL (reference sequence). This CDR3 is CASSQGLWGGNQPQHF. The CDR3 bases are TGTGCCAGCAGCCAAGGGCTGTGGGGGGGTAATCAGCCCCAGCATTTT.

The CDR3 sequence is CASANMVGQPQHF. CDR3 in DNA: TGTGCCAGCGCAAACATGGTAGGTCAGCCCCAGCATTTT. The V call is TRBV12-3 or TRBV12-4, the J call TRBJ1-5, with D unclear. The CDR3 runs to 13 residues. V was shortened by 8 bases and J by 6 bases, with 14 bases between the two germline ends.

The rearrangement uses TRBV6-2 or TRBV6-3 and TRBJ1-2; 7 bases agree with TRBD1. With 2 bases clipped from V and 8 bases from J, the junction kept 8 bases outside the gene matches. Germline V gene sequence: CDR1 MNHEY, CDR2 SVGEGT. This CDR3 is built from 14 residues. The CDR3 loop reads CASSYQVSQGGYTF. The CDR3 nucleotides are TGTGCCAGCAGTTACCAAGTGTCACAGGGGGGCTACACCTTC.

The V call is TRBV19, the J call TRBJ2-2; TRBD2 is a possible D gene (6 bases). Per germline, CDR1 LNHDA and CDR2 SQIVND (reference sequence). The CDR3 is made up of 16 amino acids. The germline V and J ends were trimmed by 4 bases and 3 bases, with 15 bases remaining between them. The CDR3 coding sequence is TGTGCCAGTAGTACCCACCTAGCGATCGACACCGGGGAGCTGTTTTTT. Translating it yields CASSTHLAIDTGELFF.

This clone was recorded a few times. The V gene is TRBV5-1, the J gene TRBJ1-6; D uncertain. This CDR3 spans 13 amino acids. Trimming shortened V by 2 bases and J by 7 bases, and 7 bases separated the two germline ends. CDR1 is SGHRS, CDR2 YFSETQ, per germline. CDR3 residues: CASSFNENSPLHF. In DNA, the CDR3 is TGCGCCAGCAGCTTTAACGAAAATTCACCCCTCCACTTT.

In DNA, the CDR3 is TGTGCCAGCAGCTTATTCGCCGGGGTCCAAGAGACCCAGTACTTC. Amino acids: CASSLFAGVQETQYF. The chain links TRBV7-8 to TRBJ2-5; TRBD2 might be the D (5 bases). The V end lost 2 bases, the J end lost 1 base, and 11 bases lay between the germline ends. Germline assignment: CDR1 SGHVS and CDR2 FQNEAQ. The CDR3 length is 15 residues.

V gene TRBV5-5 combines with J gene TRBJ1-5; TRBD1 matches at 8 bases. V trimming: 4 bases; J trimming: 0 bases; junction bases outside the gene matches: 6. The CDR3 contains 16 residues. The germline V gene encodes CDR1 SGHKS and CDR2 YYEKEE (reference sequence). CDR3 coding DNA: TGTGCCAGCAGCCGGACAGGGTTCGATAGCAATCAGCCCCAGCATTTT. Translation: CASSRTGFDSNQPQHF.

The chain combines TRBV6-1 with TRBJ2-7; the D gene could be TRBD1 or TRBD2 (5 bases each). The CDR3 sequence is 16 residues long. V dropped 1 base and J dropped 6 bases, with 19 bases sitting between them. CDR1 and CDR2 (germline): MNHNS, SASEGT. CDR3 region: CASSEGPGNLRGEQYV. CDR3 nucleotide sequence: TGTGCCAGCAGTGAAGGTCCAGGGAACTTACGGGGCGAGCAGTACGTC.

The J gene is TRBJ1-1, the V gene TRBV14; no clear D. CDR3 length: 13 amino acids. The germline V gene encodes CDR1 SGHDN and CDR2 FVKESK. Trimming stripped 4 bases from V and 4 bases from J, with 10 bases between. CDR3 amino acids: CASSPTWGTEAFF. The CDR3 DNA reads as TGTGCCAGCAGCCCGACTTGGGGCACTGAAGCTTTCTTT.

This clone has a handful of counts. This chain connects TRBV29-1 to TRBJ1-4; 7 nucleotides line up with TRBD1. The V segment lost 6 bases and the J segment 8 bases; nucleotides outside the gene matches: 6. CDR1 and CDR2 from the germline V gene are SQVTM and ANQGSEA. CDR3 size: 12 residues. The CDR3 DNA reads TGCAGCGTCCGACAGGGTCGGGAAAAACTGTTTTTT. This sequence encodes CSVRQGREKLFF.

This clone was picked up a small number of times. This chain joins TRBV5-4 and TRBJ1-2; D is undetermined. The CDR3 is 13 amino acids. CDR1 and CDR2 (germline): SGHNT, YYREEE (reference sequence). Trimming shortened V by 4 bases and J by 4 bases, and 11 bases separated the two germline ends. CDR3 protein: CASSGKPLYGYTF. The CDR3, as DNA: TGTGCCAGCAGCGGGAAACCACTCTATGGCTACACCTTC.